This entry describes one T cell receptor (beta chain). The data belong to a study of blood T cell repertoires in COVID-19. The overall study: PBMCs, B-cell-depleted T cells, or T cells provided the cDNA or gDNA that made up the material.

J was trimmed by 6 bases and V by 1 base; bases with no gene match: 0. This CDR3 spans 14 amino acids. Looked up from germline, CDR1 is LGHNA and CDR2 is YNFKEQ. Original handling: Nucleated cell number was recorded as an estimate derived from reference gene primer amplification. Here immunoSEQ multiplex PCR was the method, and the copy in TCRdb shows in-frame clones only, minus some. The V and J calls and the clone size are those of that table, but D and trimming were determined from the DNA. In the table there are fewer than 120,000 clones, approximately 68% of which are singletons. The specimen sequenced was peripheral blood. This clonotype was obtained from a woman in her sixties with acute or convalescent COVID-19. The rearrangement links TRBV4-2 to TRBJ2-2, with TRBD1 identical over 9 bases. DNA for the CDR3: TGTGCCAGCAGCCAAGGGACAGGGGCCGGGGAGCTGTTTTTT. This translates into CASSQGTGAGELFF.